Below are 17 T cell receptor beta chains sequenced from a single sample in a study of yellow fever vaccine responses in identical twins. TCRdb re-called the RT-PCR reads through MiXCR, storing one row per CDR3 protein. The sample shows under 4,000 distinct CDR3 sequences, 85% to 90% of them seen only once. This specimen consisted of T cells from blood (PBMCs), unsorted or a sorted subset (not recorded which), obtained before or after yellow fever vaccination (not recorded which). The receptors here all came from a woman aged 18-29 years who received the yellow fever vaccine.

This clonotype came up a few times. The rearrangement joins TRBV5-1 to TRBJ2-7; D gene uncertain. V lost 4 bases, J lost 0 bases, and 11 bases lay in between. The CDR3 spans 14 residues. CDR1 SGHRS and CDR2 YFSETQ come from the germline V gene. DNA for the CDR3: TGCGCCAGCAGCCCGGACGCCTTCTCCTACGAGCAGTACTTC. This sequence encodes CASSPDAFSYEQYF.

This rearrangement joins TRBV6-2 or TRBV6-3 to TRBJ2-3; 14 bases are a match to TRBD2. Germline CDR1 MNHEY, CDR2 SVGEGT. The CDR3 length is 14 residues. Trimming removed 5 bases from V and 6 bases from J; junction bases left unmatched: 1. CDR3 protein: CASSRTSGRDTQYF. CDR3 DNA sequence: TGTGCCAGCAGTCGGACTAGCGGGAGGGATACGCAGTATTTT.

The gene calls are TRBV11-2 and TRBJ2-1; D is unresolved. This CDR3 is 15 amino acids long. V lost 0 bases to trimming and J lost 5 bases, with 11 bases between them. Germline assignment: CDR1 SGHAT and CDR2 FQNNGV. The chain's CDR3 is CASSLDWFDDNEQFF. The CDR3, as DNA: TGTGCCAGCAGCTTAGACTGGTTCGACGACAATGAGCAGTTCTTC. Full variable domain (rest looked up from reference TRBV11-2 and TRBJ2-1): EAGVAQSPRYKIIEKRQSVAFWCNPISGHATLYWYQQILGQGPKLLIQFQNNGVVDDSQLPKDRFSAERLKGVDSTLKIQPAKLEDSAVYLCASSLDWFDDNEQFFGPGTRLTVL.

The chain combines TRBV29-1 with TRBJ2-1; D might be TRBD1 (5 bases). Germline lookup yields CDR1 SQVTM and CDR2 ANQGSEA. This CDR3 has 11 residues. Trimming pared 4 bases from V and 12 bases from J, leaving 13 bases between. This CDR3 is CSVAQDIVQFF. CDR3 bases: TGCAGCGTTGCACAGGACATAGTGCAGTTCTTC.

The chain employs TRBV2 and TRBJ2-3; D may correspond to TRBD1 or TRBD2 (5 bases each). CDR3 size: 15 residues. CDR1 and CDR2 from the germline V gene are SNHLY and FYNNEI. V was shortened by 5 bases and J by 4 bases, with 16 bases between the two germline ends. CDR3 in amino acids: CASSPGTHSPDTQYF. The CDR3 DNA reads as TGTGCCAGCAGTCCCGGGACCCATTCCCCAGATACGCAGTATTTT.

This clonotype was seen a single time. The V gene is TRBV4-1, the J gene TRBJ2-1; tentative D call: TRBD2 (6 bases). Trimming left V 3 bases short and J 2 bases short, with 11 bases between. This CDR3 comprises 15 residues. The V gene's germline CDR1 is MGHRA and CDR2 YSYEKL. The CDR3 sequence is CASSHPGVTYNEQFF. The CDR3, as DNA: TGCGCCAGCAGCCACCCGGGAGTGACCTACAATGAGCAGTTCTTC.

Here the CDR3 reads CASSQLAPSYNEQFF. CDR3 in DNA: TGTGCCAGCAGTCAACTAGCGCCCTCCTACAATGAGCAGTTCTTC. The J gene is TRBJ2-1, the V gene TRBV6-1; 7 nucleotides align to TRBD2. The V segment lost 5 bases and the J segment 0 bases; nucleotides outside the gene matches: 4. The CDR3 totals 15 residues. Germline CDR1 MNHNS, CDR2 SASEGT.

The rearrangement links TRBV7-9 to TRBJ1-1; TRBD1 matches at 8 bases. V dropped 5 bases and J dropped 10; count of bases not matched to a gene: 3. This CDR3 spans 11 amino acids. Germline V CDR1 and CDR2: SEHNR, FQNEAQ (reference sequence). The DNA for the CDR3 is TGTGCCAGCAGCGCGACAGGGGCAGCTTTCTTT. It codes for CASSATGAAFF.

The genes are TRBV14 and TRBJ2-2; D unresolved. Between the trimmed V and J ends, which lost 6 bases and 3 bases, there was a span of 8 bases. Germline values: CDR1 SGHDN, CDR2 FVKESK. This CDR3 region has 13 residues. The CDR3: CASSRWDTGELFF. The CDR3, as DNA: TGTGCCAGCAGTCGTTGGGACACCGGGGAGCTGTTTTTT.

The chain couples TRBV2 to TRBJ2-2; 9 bases are shared with TRBD1. In germline, CDR1 is SNHLY, CDR2 FYNNEI. V dropped 4 bases and J dropped 3; count of bases not matched to a gene: 3. CDR3 length: 15 amino acids. This chain's CDR3 is CASSVGQGDTGELFF. The DNA of the CDR3 is TGTGCCAGCAGTGTGGGACAGGGAGACACCGGGGAGCTGTTTTTT.

The chain is built from TRBV29-1 and TRBJ2-1; D is uncertain. Per the germline V gene, CDR1 is SQVTM and CDR2 is ANQGSEA. The CDR3 totals 14 residues. The ends were cut back, 4 bases at V and 9 bases at J, with 19 bases in the middle. In DNA, the CDR3 is TGCAGCGTTGCCTCCGCGACGTCCGGTAGTGAGCAGTTCTTC. Translation: CSVASATSGSEQFF.

The chain joins TRBV2 to TRBJ2-1, with TRBD2 as a possible D gene (5 bases). The germline V gene encodes CDR1 SNHLY and CDR2 FYNNEI. V was pared by 2 bases and J by 5 bases, with 13 bases between. The length of the CDR3 is 15 residues. CDR3 in DNA: TGTGCCAGCAGTGAATCCGGGGTTAGAAACAATGAGCAGTTCTTC. Its translation: CASSESGVRNNEQFF.

This clonotype was seen more than once but under ten times. The genes are TRBV4-1 and TRBJ1-1; tentatively, D is TRBD1 (6 bases). V lost 3 bases and J 5 bases, leaving 10 bases between the germline ends. CDR3 length: 13 amino acids. Germline CDR1 reads MGHRA; CDR2 reads YSYEKL. For the CDR3, the DNA is TGCGCCAGCAGCCACAGGGGAGGTACTGAAGCTTTCTTT. It yields the protein CASSHRGGTEAFF.

V gene TRBV11-1 combines with J gene TRBJ2-7; D is ambiguous. Per the germline V gene, CDR1 is SGHAT and CDR2 is FQDESV (reference sequence). This CDR3 has 12 residues. V was pared by 5 bases and J by 6 bases, with 11 bases between. The CDR3 is CASSATRREQYF. CDR3 DNA: TGTGCCAGCAGCGCGACCCGTCGCGAGCAGTACTTC.

The rearrangement links TRBV15 to TRBJ2-2; D possibly corresponds to TRBD2 (6 bases). Between the trimmed V and J ends, which lost 1 base and 4 bases, there was a span of 13 bases. Germline lookup yields CDR1 LNHNV and CDR2 YYDKDF (reference sequence). The CDR3 has 16 residues. CDR3 DNA: TGTGCCACCAGCAGAGGGCGGGCGGGATTCACCGGGGAGCTGTTTTTT. It specifies CATSRGRAGFTGELFF.

The rearrangement uses TRBV10-1 and TRBJ1-1; 8 nucleotides align to TRBD1. This CDR3 is 14 amino acids long. After removal of 5 bases from V and 4 bases from J, the junction contained 6 bases not matched to a gene. Looked up from germline, CDR1 is WNHNN and CDR2 is SYGVQD (reference sequence). This chain's CDR3 is CASSPLGQATEAFF. Written as DNA, the CDR3 is TGCGCCAGCAGTCCCCTGGGACAGGCCACTGAAGCTTTCTTT.

This chain connects TRBV29-1 to TRBJ2-7, with TRBD2 matching 8 bases. CDR3 length equals 13 residues. V was pared by 5 bases and J by 0 bases, with 3 bases of the junction left unmatched. Germline V gene data show CDR1 as SQVTM and CDR2 as ANQGSEA. CDR3 in amino acids: CSVSAGGSYEQYF. The DNA for the CDR3 is TGCAGCGTTTCCGCGGGGGGCTCCTACGAGCAGTACTTC.